Following are 22 T cell receptor beta chains from one sample sequenced in a study of T-cell memory formation after mild COVID-19 (dated by TCRdb to about 2021). Library generation was performed with 5' RACE. The run used an Illumina NovaSeq 6000. TCRdb reprocessed the public reads (quality trimming at Q25 with fastp, clone calling with MiXCR) and kept in-frame beta chains. Each record represents a unique CDR3 protein, reported with the most common genes and DNA among its rows. Within this sample are some 340,000 distinct CDR3 sequences, with 13% of them counted one time only. 20% to 25% of the sample is taken by the ten largest. The sequenced sample consisted of PBMCs or a T cell subset sorted from them (not recorded which). These TCRs come from a man aged 18 to 30 who had mild COVID-19 (a few samples of this study predate the infection). The sample titles of this study are shuffled in the database, so cell type and time point are left out; the donor was told from shared clones.

The sample holds many counts of this clonotype. The V and J genes are TRBV7-2 and TRBJ2-1; 9 nucleotides agree with TRBD2. Germline CDR1 SGHTA, CDR2 FQGNSA. V was pared by 6 bases and J by 4 bases, with 4 bases of the junction left unmatched. The CDR3 consists of 14 residues. CDR3 sequence: CASRPGLAYNEQFF. The CDR3 DNA follows: TGTGCCAGCAGACCGGGACTAGCTTACAATGAGCAGTTCTTC.

This clonotype was counted between two and nine times. This chain uses TRBV20-1 with TRBJ2-3; 13 positions agree with TRBD2. The length of the CDR3 is 14 residues. Losses at the gene ends were 6 bases for V and 3 bases for J; bases not matched to a gene: 3. Germline lookup yields CDR1 DFQATT and CDR2 SNEGSKA (reference sequence). The CDR3 protein is CSATSGGGTDTQYF. CDR3 bases: TGCAGTGCCACTAGCGGGGGGGGAACAGATACGCAGTATTTT.

This clonotype showed up just a few times. This rearrangement joins TRBV6-6 to TRBJ1-5; D is uncertain. This CDR3 is 14 amino acids long. Per the germline V gene, CDR1 is MNHNY and CDR2 is SVGAGI (reference sequence). Between the trimmed V and J ends, which lost 4 bases and 5 bases, there was a span of 12 bases. The CDR3 DNA reads TGTGCCAGCAGTTCCCCAGACGGTGATCAGCCCCAGCATTTT. This codes for CASSSPDGDQPQHF.

The sample holds a few counts of this clonotype. The V and J genes are TRBV7-2 and TRBJ1-2; 8 nucleotides align to TRBD1. V shed 2 bases, J shed 8 bases, and the junction held 7 bases outside the gene matches. Germline V gene lookup returns CDR1 SGHTA and CDR2 FQGNSA. This CDR3 region has 14 residues. CDR3 sequence: CASSLSQGAQGYTF. CDR3 nucleotide sequence: TGTGCCAGCAGCTTAAGTCAGGGGGCGCAAGGCTACACCTTC.

This clonotype was counted ten times or more. The CDR3 sequence is CASSLRQGFWEQFF. The CDR3 DNA reads TGCGCCAGCAGCTTGAGACAGGGGTTCTGGGAGCAGTTCTTC. The chain is built from TRBV5-1 and TRBJ2-1, with TRBD1 matching over 8 bases. CDR3 size: 14 residues. Germline CDR1 SGHRS, CDR2 YFSETQ. The V gene end was trimmed by 1 base and the J gene end by 10 bases; junction bases not matched to a gene: 7.

The chain carries TRBV7-2 and TRBJ1-2; 10 bases map to TRBD1. There are 15 residues in the CDR3. From germline, CDR1 is SGHTA and CDR2 FQGNSA. V lost 0 bases, J lost 5 bases, and 3 bases stayed unmatched. In nucleotides, the CDR3 is TGTGCCAGCAGCTTAGCCCCGGGACAGGGGTATGGCTACACCTTC. It codes for CASSLAPGQGYGYTF. Full variable domain (remainder filled in from reference TRBV7-2 and TRBJ1-2): GAGVSQSPSNKVTEKGKDVELRCDPISGHTALYWYRQSLGQGLEFLIYFQGNSAPDKSGLPSDRFSAERTGGSVSTLTIQRTQQEDSAVYLCASSLAPGQGYGYTFGSGTRLTVV.

V and J are TRBV4-3 and TRBJ1-1, with D tentatively TRBD1 (6 bases). V lost 1 base to trimming and J lost 2 bases, with 17 bases between them. Per germline, CDR1 LGHNA and CDR2 YSLEER. The CDR3 totals 17 residues. The CDR3 protein is CASSQGVGGLFNTEAFF. The CDR3 nucleotides are TGCGCCAGCAGCCAAGGCGTAGGGGGGTTGTTCAACACTGAAGCTTTCTTT.

This chain joins TRBV6-1 and TRBJ2-5; possibly TRBD1 or TRBD2 for D (5 bases each). The CDR3 totals 15 residues. CDR1 and CDR2 (germline): MNHNS, SASEGT. The V and J ends lost 4 bases and 5 bases respectively, with 17 bases between them. CDR3 protein: CASSGSDGGAETQYF. The CDR3 bases are TGTGCCAGCAGTGGATCCGATGGGGGTGCGGAGACCCAGTACTTC.

This clonotype was counted at least ten times. V and J are TRBV7-2 and TRBJ2-7; the match to TRBD2 covers 8 bases. After removal of 1 base from V and 7 bases from J, the junction contained 9 bases not matched to a gene. The germline V gene has CDR1 SGHTA and CDR2 FQGNSA. CDR3 size: 15 residues. In DNA, the CDR3 is TGTGCCAGCAGCTTAGGCGGGGGGACTTCGGGGGAGCAGTACTTC. The encoded protein is CASSLGGGTSGEQYF.

The chain uses TRBV18 and TRBJ1-1; D is possibly TRBD1 (5 bases). V lost 4 bases and J 6 bases, leaving 18 bases between the germline ends. The CDR3 has 15 amino acids. Per germline, CDR1 KGHSH and CDR2 LQKENI. DNA for the CDR3: TGTGCCAGCTCACTGTCAGCAGGGAACTTCGCTGAAGCTTTCTTT. Its translation is CASSLSAGNFAEAFF.

The table lists this clonotype with many counts. The chain combines TRBV7-2 with TRBJ2-4, with 7 positions matching TRBD2. The germline V gene encodes CDR1 SGHTA and CDR2 FQGNSA. CDR3 length equals 17 residues. The ends lost 0 bases at V and 1 base at J; junction bases unmatched: 6. CDR3: CASSLARDGGAKNIQYF. The CDR3 bases are TGTGCCAGCAGCTTAGCGAGGGACGGGGGGGCCAAAAACATTCAGTACTTC. The complete variable domain, with remaining parts taken from reference TRBV7-2 and TRBJ2-4, reads GAGVSQSPSNKVTEKGKDVELRCDPISGHTALYWYRQSLGQGLEFLIYFQGNSAPDKSGLPSDRFSAERTGGSVSTLTIQRTQQEDSAVYLCASSLARDGGAKNIQYFGAGTRLSVL.

On this clonotype: A read error is possible here, since a much larger clone lies one base away. The chain joins TRBV20-1 to TRBJ2-3; 9 bases are a match to TRBD1. The CDR3 sequence is 16 residues long. From germline, CDR1 is DFQATT and CDR2 SNEGSKA (reference sequence). Trimming cost V 3 bases and J 7 bases; bases outside gene matches: 14. The CDR3 DNA is TGCAGTGCTAGTGCAACCGGGACAGGGAACTCATATACGCAGTATTTT. This gives the protein CSASATGTGNSYTQYF.

The chain combines TRBV20-1 with TRBJ1-2; D not resolved. Trimming stripped 3 bases from V and 5 bases from J, with 13 bases between. The CDR3 spans 13 residues. Germline CDR1 and CDR2: DFQATT and SNEGSKA (reference sequence). The CDR3 region is CSARFGSDYGYTF. The CDR3 bases are TGCAGTGCTAGGTTCGGCAGCGATTATGGCTACACCTTC.

The J gene is TRBJ1-5, the V gene TRBV19; 8 bases match TRBD1. In germline, CDR1 is LNHDA, CDR2 SQIVND (reference sequence). There are 12 residues in the CDR3. Trimming at V came to 6 bases and at J to 5 bases, leaving 0 bases not matched to a gene. CDR3 in amino acids: CASRDRDQPQHF. The CDR3 DNA reads as TGTGCCAGTAGGGACAGGGATCAGCCCCAGCATTTT. The whole variable domain, remainder taken from reference TRBV19 and TRBJ1-5, is DGGITQSPKYLFRKEGQNVTLSCEQNLNHDAMYWYRQDPGQGLRLIYYSQIVNDFQKGDIAEGYSVSREKKESFPLTVTSAQKNPTAFYLCASRDRDQPQHFGDGTRLSIL.

The chain has TRBV24-1 and TRBJ2-1, with D perhaps matching TRBD1 (5 bases). This CDR3 comprises 13 residues. Germline-derived CDR1 and CDR2 are KGHDR and SFDVKD. V was clipped by 12 bases and J by 3 bases, with 14 bases between them. The CDR3 loop reads CAVSQGNYNEQFF. The CDR3 coding sequence is TGTGCCGTCTCCCAGGGTAACTACAATGAGCAGTTCTTC.

This clonotype was observed a few times. This chain connects TRBV12-3 or TRBV12-4 to TRBJ2-1, with 10 bases fitting TRBD2. CDR3 length: 15 amino acids. Unmatched junction bases numbered 4, after V lost 5 bases and J lost 3 bases. CDR3 in DNA: TGTGCCAGCAGTGTCCTAGCGGGGGACTACAATGAGCAGTTCTTC. Amino acids: CASSVLAGDYNEQFF.

The rearrangement joins TRBV12-3 or TRBV12-4 to TRBJ2-4; D not certain. There are 13 residues in the CDR3. V was shortened by 5 bases and J by 15 bases, with 20 bases between the two germline ends. CDR3 sequence (DNA): TGTGCCAGCAGTCCAGGTCTCTTCAACCGAGGGTACTTC. Amino acid sequence: CASSPGLFNRGYF.

This clonotype was picked up many times. The chain employs TRBV7-2 and TRBJ1-2, with D possibly being TRBD1 (6 bases). This CDR3 has 15 amino acids. Germline V lookup: CDR1 SGHTA, CDR2 FQGNSA. Trimming removed 6 bases from V and 8 bases from J, with 22 bases in between. The DNA of the CDR3 is TGTGCCAGCAGGGAGGGGGGGCGCCTAACAGAAGGCTACACCTTC. It is translated as CASREGGRLTEGYTF.

This clonotype was seen repeatedly, ten times or more. This rearrangement joins TRBV12-3 or TRBV12-4 to TRBJ2-5, with 13 positions matching TRBD2. With V trimmed by 5 bases and J by 5 bases, 5 bases remained unmatched. The CDR3 is 15 amino acids. The CDR3 reads CASSMTSGGTETQYF. The CDR3 nucleotides are TGTGCCAGCAGTATGACTAGCGGGGGGACGGAGACCCAGTACTTC.

The rearrangement links TRBV7-9 to TRBJ2-2; D unresolved. Trimming cost V 3 bases and J 5 bases, with 16 bases left between them. Germline CDR1 reads SEHNR; CDR2 reads FQNEAQ (reference sequence). This CDR3 comprises 16 residues. CDR3 sequence (DNA): TGTGCCAGCAGCTTGGGTAACCCTGGCTATACCGGGGAGCTGTTTTTT. Translation gives CASSLGNPGYTGELFF.

This clonotype was counted many times. This chain connects TRBV4-1 to TRBJ1-6; no firm D call. The CDR3 has 15 amino acids. The germline V gene encodes CDR1 MGHRA and CDR2 YSYEKL. The V gene lost 3 bases and the J gene lost 5 bases, with 11 bases spanning the gap. As DNA, the CDR3 is TGCGCCAGCAGCCATGCCGACTGGAATAATTCACCCCTCCACTTT. Translation gives CASSHADWNNSPLHF.

This clonotype was found a few times. V is TRBV5-6 and J is TRBJ1-1; D is perhaps TRBD1 (5 bases). The CDR3 has 11 amino acids. Trimming removed 7 bases from V and 4 bases from J, with 8 bases in between. Germline lookup yields CDR1 SGHDT and CDR2 YYEEEE. CDR3 in amino acids: CASSTATEAFF. The CDR3 coding sequence is TGTGCCAGCTCGACAGCCACTGAAGCTTTCTTT.